This T cell receptor (beta chain) was sequenced for a study of vaccination and CD4 T cells after COVID-19. As for the study in general: Those taking part got two shots of either the BNT162b2 or the mRNA-1273 vaccine. Study-level results: Convalescent patients gained a median 86.3% of their reactive clones only post-vaccination.

Germline V gives CDR1 SGHNT, CDR2 YYREEE (reference sequence). V lost 0 bases and J 3 bases, leaving 10 bases between the germline ends. The CDR3 has 15 amino acids. Treatment denoted: roughly 11-day PBMC culture with coronavirus spike peptide pools or control peptides (ViraFEST assay). Notes on this clonotype: Its target is not known.

Cultured CD4+ T cells had their DNA profiled by the Oncomine TCR Beta short-read assay. One entry per CDR3 protein, called by TCRdb with MiXCR from the PCR reads. The profile shows roughly 8,900 distinct CDR3 sequences, around 60% of them singletons. The chain employs TRBV5-4 and TRBJ1-5; D remains ambiguous. The source is a human donor with COVID-19. The sequencing here drew on cultured CD4+ T cells from blood, taken after SARS-CoV-2 vaccination. The CDR3 here is CASSLVRQHNQPQHF. Written as DNA, the CDR3 is TGTGCCAGCAGCTTGGTTAGGCAGCACAATCAGCCCCAGCATTTT.